Shown below are 21 T cell receptor beta chains from a single sample sequenced in a study of blood T cell repertoires in COVID-19. Only in-frame clones appear in the TCRdb table, and some are missing; sequencing was by immunoSEQ multiplex PCR. In the table there are around 370,000 clones, about 89% of which are singletons. Sequences were obtained from peripheral blood. These receptors originate from a woman between 50 and 59 years old with COVID-19, enrolled during active disease.

This chain joins TRBV12-3 or TRBV12-4 and TRBJ2-2; a possible D gene is TRBD1 (6 bases). V was pared by 4 bases and J by 6 bases, with 6 bases between. CDR3 length equals 12 residues. The CDR3 spells CASSSGAGELFF. In DNA, the CDR3 is TGTGCCAGCAGTTCAGGGGCCGGGGAGCTGTTTTTT.

This clone was seen once. The CDR3 here is CASSTQYSSATTSGTDTQYF. DNA for the CDR3: TGTGCCAGCTCAACCCAGTACTCTAGCGCTACGACGTCTGGCACAGATACGCAGTATTTT. The gene calls are TRBV18 and TRBJ2-3, with D possibly being TRBD2 (6 bases). V lost 5 bases to trimming and J lost 1 base, with 28 bases between them. The CDR3 totals 20 residues. Germline V gene sequence: CDR1 KGHSH, CDR2 LQKENI.

The gene calls are TRBV7-2 and TRBJ2-7; 7 bases are a match to TRBD2. The germline gives CDR1 SGHTA, CDR2 FQGNSA. The CDR3 covers 14 residues. The junction had 5 bases not matched to a gene; V was cut back by 2 bases and J by 4 bases. The CDR3 DNA reads as TGTGCCAGCAGCTTAAACGGGAGGCTGTACGAGCAGTACTTC. Translated: CASSLNGRLYEQYF.

The chain combines TRBV18 with TRBJ2-7; 9 bases agree with TRBD2. The junction had 1 base not matched to a gene; V was cut back by 1 base and J by 0 bases. In germline, CDR1 is KGHSH, CDR2 LQKENI. The length of the CDR3 is 15 residues. CDR3 protein: CASSPRGRASYEQYF. DNA for the CDR3: TGTGCCAGCTCACCACGCGGGAGGGCCTCCTACGAGCAGTACTTC.

This sequence joins TRBV30 and TRBJ1-5, with D possibly matching TRBD1 (6 bases). V was clipped by 0 bases and J by 3 bases, with 9 bases between them. Germline lookup yields CDR1 GTSNPN and CDR2 SVGIG (reference sequence). The CDR3 is 14 residues long. In DNA, the CDR3 is TGTGCCTGGAGTGTTTCAGGGGTCAATCAGCCCCAGCATTTT. Protein: CAWSVSGVNQPQHF.

This chain uses TRBV7-2 with TRBJ1-5; 9 bases map to TRBD1. Germline V gives CDR1 SGHTA, CDR2 FQGNSA. After removal of 4 bases from V and 4 bases from J, the junction contained 8 bases not matched to a gene. The CDR3 spans 16 residues. The CDR3 DNA reads as TGTGCCAGCAGCTCCGGGGGACAGGGTCGGAATCAGCCCCAGCATTTT. Protein product: CASSSGGQGRNQPQHF. The variable domain in full, with the rest retrieved from reference TRBV7-2 and TRBJ1-5, is GAGVSQSPSNKVTEKGKDVELRCDPISGHTALYWYRQSLGQGLEFLIYFQGNSAPDKSGLPSDRFSAERTGGSVSTLTIQRTQQEDSAVYLCASSSGGQGRNQPQHFGDGTRLSIL.

This clone was observed a few times. The V call is TRBV7-2, the J call TRBJ2-2, with 8 bases identical to TRBD1. The CDR3 has 16 amino acids. In germline, CDR1 is SGHTA, CDR2 FQGNSA. V trimming: 0 bases; J trimming: 5 bases; junction bases outside the gene matches: 5. CDR3 bases: TGTGCCAGCAGCTTAGCGCCCCGGACAGGGACCGGGGAGCTGTTTTTT. Residues: CASSLAPRTGTGELFF.

The rearrangement joins TRBV19 to TRBJ2-3; D is perhaps TRBD1 (6 bases). The CDR3 totals 12 residues. Germline V gene data show CDR1 as LNHDA and CDR2 as SQIVND (reference sequence). Trimming pared 7 bases from V and 5 bases from J, leaving 10 bases between. The CDR3 reads CASTGRGDTQYF. DNA for the CDR3: TGTGCCAGTACCGGCAGGGGAGATACGCAGTATTTT.

The chain joins TRBV3-1 (or the pseudogene TRBV3-2) to TRBJ1-2; D gene ambiguous. Per germline, CDR1 LGHDT and CDR2 YNNKEL (reference sequence). Trimming shortened V by 1 base and J by 4 bases, and 4 bases separated the two germline ends. This CDR3 has 12 amino acids. CDR3 protein: CASSQVGYGYTF. The CDR3 region has the DNA TGTGCCAGCAGCCAAGTCGGCTATGGCTACACCTTC.

This clone was counted between two and nine times. This chain connects TRBV27 to TRBJ2-2, with 12 bases matching TRBD2. This CDR3 contains 17 residues. Looked up from germline, CDR1 is MNHEY and CDR2 is SMNVEV (reference sequence). Losses at the gene ends were 2 bases for V and 6 bases for J; bases not matched to a gene: 7. The CDR3 DNA reads TGTGCCAGCAGTTTACTACGGACTAGCGGGAAGCCCGGGGAGCTGTTTTTT. Its translation: CASSLLRTSGKPGELFF.

The J gene is TRBJ2-1, the V gene TRBV5-8; 14 bases map to TRBD2. Germline assignment: CDR1 SGHTS and CDR2 YDEGEE. There are 15 residues in the CDR3. V lost 4 bases to trimming and J lost 6 bases; unmatched junction nucleotides: 3. DNA for the CDR3: TGTGCCAGCAGCGGGGGACTAGCGGGAGCCAATGAGCAGTTCTTC. It codes for CASSGGLAGANEQFF.

There are a few counts of this clone. This chain connects TRBV4-3 to TRBJ2-4; D remains ambiguous. Germline V gene sequence: CDR1 LGHNA, CDR2 YSLEER. V gave up 2 bases and J gave up 5 bases, with 10 bases separating them. The CDR3 spans 14 residues. The CDR3 spells CASSQTTVENIQYF. CDR3 nucleotide sequence: TGCGCCAGCAGCCAAACAACAGTCGAAAACATTCAGTACTTC.

The CDR3: CASLVAGVGFETQYF. CDR3 DNA sequence: TGTGCCAGCCTGGTAGCGGGAGTAGGCTTTGAGACCCAGTACTTC. The gene calls are TRBV2 and TRBJ2-5; 9 nucleotides align to TRBD2. The germline CDR1 and CDR2 sequences are SNHLY and FYNNEI. The length of the CDR3 is 15 residues. The J segment lost 5 bases and the V segment lost 8 bases, leaving 12 bases of the junction unmatched.

The chain joins TRBV5-8 to TRBJ1-4, with D perhaps TRBD1 (6 bases). Looked up from germline, CDR1 is SGHTS and CDR2 is YDEGEE. V was shortened by 4 bases and J by 0 bases, with 10 bases between the two germline ends. There are 15 residues in the CDR3. The CDR3 DNA reads TGTGCCAGCAGCGGTTACAGGGCAACTAATGAAAAACTGTTTTTT. Translation: CASSGYRATNEKLFF.

This clone was picked up one time. This sequence joins TRBV15 and TRBJ1-5, with TRBD1 matching 10 bases. The CDR3 length is 15 residues. The germline V gene has CDR1 LNHNV and CDR2 YYDKDF (reference sequence). The V gene end was trimmed by 4 bases and the J gene end by 8 bases; junction bases not matched to a gene: 8. The DNA for the CDR3 is TGTGCCACCAGCACCCGGGACAGGGGAGTTGAGCCCCAGCATTTT. Amino acid sequence: CATSTRDRGVEPQHF.

The chain employs TRBV3-1 (or the pseudogene TRBV3-2) and TRBJ1-5, with D perhaps matching TRBD1 (6 bases). V shed 4 bases and J shed 5 bases, with 15 bases lying between them. The CDR3 runs to 15 residues. Germline V gene sequence: CDR1 LGHDT, CDR2 YNNKEL (reference sequence). The DNA of the CDR3 is TGTGCCAGCAGCCCCTATCGAGGGGGTCATCAGCCCCAGCATTTT. It is translated as CASSPYRGGHQPQHF.

The rearrangement joins TRBV27 to TRBJ2-7; D is uncertain. Germline V gene data show CDR1 as MNHEY and CDR2 as SMNVEV (reference sequence). V lost 3 bases to trimming and J lost 2 bases, with 8 bases between them. The CDR3 spans 13 residues. The CDR3 DNA sequence: TGTGCCAGCAGTTTGCGGTTCCCCTACGAGCAGTACTTC. Amino acid sequence: CASSLRFPYEQYF.

V is TRBV30 and J is TRBJ1-1; D is ambiguous. The CDR3 totals 12 residues. The V gene lost 2 bases and the J gene lost 0 bases, with 4 bases spanning the gap. Germline CDR1 is GTSNPN and CDR2 is SVGIG (reference sequence). For the CDR3, the DNA is TGTGCCTGGAGTCCCATGAACACTGAAGCTTTCTTT. Translating gives CAWSPMNTEAFF.

The gene calls are TRBV5-1 and TRBJ1-3, with 9 positions matching TRBD1. The CDR3 is made up of 15 amino acids. Germline V CDR1 and CDR2: SGHRS, YFSETQ. With V trimmed by 0 bases and J by 3 bases, 1 base remained unmatched. CDR3 amino acids: CASSLETGGGNTIYF. The CDR3 bases are TGCGCCAGCAGCTTGGAGACAGGGGGTGGAAACACCATATATTTT.

The chain combines TRBV12-3 or TRBV12-4 with TRBJ1-2, with TRBD1 as a possible D gene (6 bases). Trimming stripped 0 bases from V and 4 bases from J, with 6 bases between. The CDR3 covers 13 residues. The CDR3 DNA sequence: TGTGCCAGCAGTTTAGCGACAGGCTATGGCTACACCTTC. Amino acids: CASSLATGYGYTF.

The rearrangement joins TRBV7-2 to TRBJ2-7; maybe TRBD2 (5 bases). From germline, CDR1 is SGHTA and CDR2 FQGNSA. CDR3 length equals 14 residues. V was pared by 5 bases and J by 6 bases, with 17 bases between. CDR3: CASSLLRGPVEQYF. The DNA of the CDR3 is TGTGCCAGCAGCCTCCTGCGAGGGCCCGTCGAGCAGTACTTC.